This T cell receptor beta chain came from a study of T cells in Graves' hyperthyroidism and ophthalmopathy. This clonotype was detected ten times or more. There were TCR beta CDR3 regions amplified from RNA transcripts. The HTBI primer set drove a first-round RT-PCR of the TCR CDR3. TCRdb reanalysed the multiplex PCR reads using MiXCR and keeps one entry per CDR3 protein. The top ten clones hold roughly an eighth of a sample with 500,000 to 650,000 distinct CDR3 sequences, 13% to 15% of them seen once. The V gene end was trimmed by 5 bases and the J gene end by 2 bases; junction bases not matched to a gene: 4. The CDR3 extends over 13 amino acids. Germline V CDR1 and CDR2: DFQATT, SNEGSKA (reference sequence).

This chain links TRBV20-1 with TRBJ2-7; 9 bases agree with TRBD2. Sequencing was performed on blood. The receptor was derived from a woman between 45 and 65 years old with Graves' ophthalmopathy. Here the CDR3 DNA reads TGCAGTGCTTCTAGCGGGATAACCTACGAGCAGTACTTC. Amino acid sequence: CSASSGITYEQYF.